This record covers a single T cell receptor (beta chain). The antigen is not known. This record belongs to a study of identical twins. Study results and limitations: Alpha sequences out of frame and shared by twins had excess low generation probability. Memory repertoires lacked the insertion deficit that abundant cord blood beta clonotypes showed.

TCRdb itself ran the 5' RACE reads through MiXCR, one entry per CDR3 protein. The table has fewer than 900,000 distinct CDR3 sequences, roughly 20% seen once. These data were also filed under a second study, of T cells expressing NK-cell markers. That publication notes: A range of about 1.0-7.0% of CD8+ T cells consisted of dominant NKG2C+ clonotypes in a handful of donors. The CD3+CD56-NKG2C+ fraction of a few donors was also led by these clonotypes.

The TCR comes from a woman aged 18-35 years in good health. Specimen: PBMCs.

The CDR3 DNA is TGTGCCAGCACCTACACCGTCAGTGACATCCTGAATGAGCAGTTCTTC. Protein sequence: CASTYTVSDILNEQFF. This sequence joins TRBV6-8 and TRBJ2-1; no clear D gene. CDR3 length equals 16 residues. Trimming left V 7 bases short and J 7 bases short, with 23 bases between. Per the germline V gene, CDR1 is MNHGY and CDR2 is SAAAGT.